This TCR beta chain came from a study of CD8+ T cells in alopecia areata. General study points: Patients shared TCRs less clearly than mice did, possibly owing to HLA. Researchers report lesional scalp, most notably alopecia totalis/universalis, outstripped normal scalp in clonality.

RNA extraction and reverse transcription yielded cDNA as sequencing template. This table comes from immunoSEQ multiplex PCR, and its TCRdb copy is limited to in-frame clones, with some not included. Listed for the sample are some 110,000 clones, none seen a single time. This clone was counted between two and nine times. What it binds is not known. The gene names here belong to mouse. The read gets to within 4 residues of the CDR3 end, and the germline J gene fills in the rest. The germline CDR1 and CDR2 sequences are FNHDT and SITEND (reference sequence). Trimming cost V 1 base and J 2 bases; bases outside gene matches: 2. CDR3 length equals 15 residues.

The chain combines TRBV19 with TRBJ2-5, with 9 nucleotides matching TRBD2. Specimen: lesional skin. The clonotype comes from a C3H/HeJ mouse with alopecia areata. The strain bears MHC haplotype H2-k. The CDR3 here is CASSIWTGAQDTQYF. The CDR3 DNA, read in part, is TGTGCCAGCAGTATATGGACTGGGGCCCAAGAC. The variable domain in full, completed from reference TRBV19 and TRBJ2-5, reads GGIITQTPKFLIGQEGQKLTLKCQQNFNHDTMYWYRQDSGKGLRLIYYSITENDLQKGDLSEGYDASREKKSSFSLTVTSAQKNEMAVFLCASSIWTGAQDTQYFGPGTRLLVL.